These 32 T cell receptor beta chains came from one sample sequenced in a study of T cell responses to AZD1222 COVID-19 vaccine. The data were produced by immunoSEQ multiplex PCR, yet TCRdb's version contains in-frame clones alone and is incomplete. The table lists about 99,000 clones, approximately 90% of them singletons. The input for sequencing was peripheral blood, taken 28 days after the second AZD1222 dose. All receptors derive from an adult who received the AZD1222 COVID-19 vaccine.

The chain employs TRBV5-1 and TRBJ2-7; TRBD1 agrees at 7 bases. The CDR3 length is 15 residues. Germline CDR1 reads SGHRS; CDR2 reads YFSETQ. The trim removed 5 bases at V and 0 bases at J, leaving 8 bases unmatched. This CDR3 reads CASRKYGTDSYEQYF. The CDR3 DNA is TGCGCCAGCAGAAAATACGGGACAGACTCCTACGAGCAGTACTTC.

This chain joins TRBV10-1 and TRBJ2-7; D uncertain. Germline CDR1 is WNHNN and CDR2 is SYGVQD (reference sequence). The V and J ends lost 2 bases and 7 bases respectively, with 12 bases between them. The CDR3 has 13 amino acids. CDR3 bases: TGCGCCAGCAGTGAGGACTCCTTTCGGGAGCAGTACTTC. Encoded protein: CASSEDSFREQYF.

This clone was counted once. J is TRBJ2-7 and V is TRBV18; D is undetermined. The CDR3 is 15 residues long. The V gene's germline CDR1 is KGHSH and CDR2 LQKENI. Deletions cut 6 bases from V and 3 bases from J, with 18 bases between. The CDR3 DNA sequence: TGTGCCAGCTCCCCTTCTCCGCAGGCCGACTACGAGCAGTACTTC. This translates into CASSPSPQADYEQYF.

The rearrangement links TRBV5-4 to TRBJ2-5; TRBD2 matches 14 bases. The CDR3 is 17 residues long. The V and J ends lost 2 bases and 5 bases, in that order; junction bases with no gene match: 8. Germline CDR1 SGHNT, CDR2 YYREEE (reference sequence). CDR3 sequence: CASSFGGLAGGHETQYF. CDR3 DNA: TGTGCCAGCAGCTTCGGTGGACTAGCGGGAGGTCACGAGACCCAGTACTTC.

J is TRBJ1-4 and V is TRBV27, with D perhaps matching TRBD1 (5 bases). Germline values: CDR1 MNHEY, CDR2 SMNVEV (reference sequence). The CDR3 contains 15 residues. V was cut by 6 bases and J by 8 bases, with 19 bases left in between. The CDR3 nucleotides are TGTGCCAGCAGCCTTGGGGTAGGGGTTTTCGAAAAACTGTTTTTT. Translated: CASSLGVGVFEKLFF.

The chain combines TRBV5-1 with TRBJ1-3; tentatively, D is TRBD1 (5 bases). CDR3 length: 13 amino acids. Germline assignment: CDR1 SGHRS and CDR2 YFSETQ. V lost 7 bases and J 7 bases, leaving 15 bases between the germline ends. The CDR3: CASRPYQGNTIYF. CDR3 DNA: TGCGCCAGCCGTCCATACCAGGGTAACACCATATATTTT.

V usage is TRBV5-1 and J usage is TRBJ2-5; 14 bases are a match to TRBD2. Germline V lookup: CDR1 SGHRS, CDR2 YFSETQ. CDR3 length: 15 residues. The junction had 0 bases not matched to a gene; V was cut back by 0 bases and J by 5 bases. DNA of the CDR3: TGCGCCAGCAGCTTGGGGACTAGCGGGAGGGAGACCCAGTACTTC. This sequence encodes CASSLGTSGRETQYF. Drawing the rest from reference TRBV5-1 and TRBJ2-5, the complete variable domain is KAGVTQTPRYLIKTRGQQVTLSCSPISGHRSVSWYQQTPGQGLQFLFEYFSETQRNKGNFPGRFSGRQFSNSRSEMNVSTLELGDSALYLCASSLGTSGRETQYFGPGTRLLVL.

Written as DNA, the CDR3 is TGTGCCAGCAGCCCGCGAGGAGGGCCCGATGTCACTGAAGCTTTCTTT. Amino acids: CASSPRGGPDVTEAFF. This chain connects TRBV7-9 to TRBJ1-1, with D hard to call. The germline gives CDR1 SEHNR, CDR2 FQNEAQ (reference sequence). CDR3 length equals 16 residues. V lost 5 bases, J lost 4 bases, and 20 bases lay in between.

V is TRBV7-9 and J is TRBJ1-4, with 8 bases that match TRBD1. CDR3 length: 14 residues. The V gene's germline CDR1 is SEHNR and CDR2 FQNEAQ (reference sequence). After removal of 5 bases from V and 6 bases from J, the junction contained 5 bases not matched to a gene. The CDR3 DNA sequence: TGTGCCAGCAGCGCTGGACAGGGTTATGAAAAACTGTTTTTT. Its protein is CASSAGQGYEKLFF.

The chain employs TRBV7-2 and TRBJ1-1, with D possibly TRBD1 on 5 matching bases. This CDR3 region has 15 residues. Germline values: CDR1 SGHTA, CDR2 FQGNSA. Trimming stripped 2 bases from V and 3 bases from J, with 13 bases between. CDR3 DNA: TGTGCCAGCAGCTTACATCCAGGGTGGGACACTGAAGCTTTCTTT. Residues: CASSLHPGWDTEAFF.

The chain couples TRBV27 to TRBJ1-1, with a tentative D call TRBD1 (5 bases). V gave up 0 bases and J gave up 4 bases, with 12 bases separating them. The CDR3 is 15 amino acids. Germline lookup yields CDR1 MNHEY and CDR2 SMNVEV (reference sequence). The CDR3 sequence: CASSLSRGGSTEAFF. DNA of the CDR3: TGTGCCAGCAGTTTATCGAGGGGAGGGAGCACTGAAGCTTTCTTT.

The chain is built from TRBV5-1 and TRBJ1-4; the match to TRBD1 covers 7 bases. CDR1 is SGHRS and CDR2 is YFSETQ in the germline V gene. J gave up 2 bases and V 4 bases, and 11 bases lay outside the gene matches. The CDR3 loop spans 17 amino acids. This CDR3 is CASSPTDRPGTNEKLFF. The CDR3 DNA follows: TGCGCCAGCAGCCCAACGGACAGGCCGGGGACTAATGAAAAACTGTTTTTT.

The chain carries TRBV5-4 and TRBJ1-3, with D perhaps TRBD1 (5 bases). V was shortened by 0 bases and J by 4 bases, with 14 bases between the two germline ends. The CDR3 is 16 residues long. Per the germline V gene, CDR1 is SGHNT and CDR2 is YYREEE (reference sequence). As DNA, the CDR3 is TGTGCCAGCAGCTTGGATTCTCCCGACAGCGGAAACACCATATATTTT. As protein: CASSLDSPDSGNTIYF.

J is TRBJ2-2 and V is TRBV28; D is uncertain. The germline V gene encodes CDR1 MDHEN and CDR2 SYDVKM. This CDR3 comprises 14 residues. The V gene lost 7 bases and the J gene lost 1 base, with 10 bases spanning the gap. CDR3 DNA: TGTGCCAGCACCCTATCGGTGAACACCGGGGAGCTGTTTTTT. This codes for CASTLSVNTGELFF. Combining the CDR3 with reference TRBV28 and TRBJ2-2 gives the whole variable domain DVKVTQSSRYLVKRTGEKVFLECVQDMDHENMFWYRQDPGLGLRLIYFSYDVKMKEKGDIPEGYSVSREKKERFSLILESASTNQTSMYLCASTLSVNTGELFFGEGSRLTVL.

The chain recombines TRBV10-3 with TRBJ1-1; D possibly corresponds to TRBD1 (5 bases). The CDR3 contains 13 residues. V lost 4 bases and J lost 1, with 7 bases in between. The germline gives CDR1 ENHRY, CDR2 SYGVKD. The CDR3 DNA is TGTGCCATCAGTGGAACAGGGAACACTGAAGCTTTCTTT. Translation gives CAISGTGNTEAFF.

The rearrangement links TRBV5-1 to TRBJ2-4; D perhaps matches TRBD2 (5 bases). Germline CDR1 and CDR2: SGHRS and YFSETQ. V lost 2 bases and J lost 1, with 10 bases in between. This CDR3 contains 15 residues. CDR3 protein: CASSFQLGAKNIQYF. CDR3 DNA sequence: TGCGCCAGCAGCTTCCAACTAGGGGCCAAAAACATTCAGTACTTC.

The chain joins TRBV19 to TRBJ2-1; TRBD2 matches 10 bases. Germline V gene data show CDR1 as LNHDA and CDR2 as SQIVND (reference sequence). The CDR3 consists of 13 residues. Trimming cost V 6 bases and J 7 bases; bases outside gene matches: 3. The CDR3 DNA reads TGTGCCAGTAGGGTAGCGGGAGGAAATGAGCAGTTCTTC. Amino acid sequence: CASRVAGGNEQFF.

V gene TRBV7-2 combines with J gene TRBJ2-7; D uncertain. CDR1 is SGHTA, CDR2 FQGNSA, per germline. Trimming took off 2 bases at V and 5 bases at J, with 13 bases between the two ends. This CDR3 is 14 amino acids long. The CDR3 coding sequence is TGTGCCAGCAGCTTAACGATGGCTCGGAACGAGCAGTACTTC. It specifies CASSLTMARNEQYF.

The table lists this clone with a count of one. This chain's CDR3 is CASSKGRNNSPLHF. The DNA for the CDR3 is TGTGCCAGTAGTAAAGGCAGGAATAATTCACCCCTCCACTTT. The genes are TRBV19 and TRBJ1-6; the D is unclear. Trimming pared 4 bases from V and 5 bases from J, leaving 9 bases between. The CDR3 length is 14 residues. The germline V gene encodes CDR1 LNHDA and CDR2 SQIVND (reference sequence).

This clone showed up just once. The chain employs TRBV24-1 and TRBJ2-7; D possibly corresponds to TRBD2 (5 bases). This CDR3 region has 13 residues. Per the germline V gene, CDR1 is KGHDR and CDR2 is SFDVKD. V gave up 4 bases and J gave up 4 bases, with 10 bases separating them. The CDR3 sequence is CATSDIREYEQYF. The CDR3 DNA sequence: TGTGCCACCAGTGACATTAGGGAGTACGAGCAGTACTTC.

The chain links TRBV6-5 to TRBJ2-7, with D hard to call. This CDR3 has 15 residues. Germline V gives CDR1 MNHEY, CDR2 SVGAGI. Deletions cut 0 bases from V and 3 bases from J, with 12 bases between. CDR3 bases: TGTGCCAGCAGTTACTCCTCTTATCGCCACTACGAGCAGTACTTC. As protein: CASSYSSYRHYEQYF.

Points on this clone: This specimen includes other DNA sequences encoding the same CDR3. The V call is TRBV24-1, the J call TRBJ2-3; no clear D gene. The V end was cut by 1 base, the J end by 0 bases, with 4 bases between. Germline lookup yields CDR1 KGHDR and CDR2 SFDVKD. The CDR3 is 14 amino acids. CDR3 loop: CATSDFTSTDTQYF. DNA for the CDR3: TGTGCCACCAGTGATTTTACGAGCACAGATACGCAGTATTTT.

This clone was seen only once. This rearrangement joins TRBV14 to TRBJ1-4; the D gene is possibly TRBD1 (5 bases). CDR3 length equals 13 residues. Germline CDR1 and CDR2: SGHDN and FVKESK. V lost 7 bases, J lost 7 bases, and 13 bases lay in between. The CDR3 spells CASNRRGSEKLFF. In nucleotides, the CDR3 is TGTGCCAGCAACCGCCGGGGGAGTGAAAAACTGTTTTTT.

The CDR3 DNA reads as TGTGCCACCAGTGATGGGAGGAGGGCCTACGAGCAGTACTTC. This gives the protein CATSDGRRAYEQYF. The V call is TRBV24-1, the J call TRBJ2-7, with a possible D match to TRBD2 (6 bases). CDR1 and CDR2 from the germline V gene are KGHDR and SFDVKD. V was clipped by 3 bases and J by 2 bases, with 10 bases between them. This CDR3 region has 14 residues.

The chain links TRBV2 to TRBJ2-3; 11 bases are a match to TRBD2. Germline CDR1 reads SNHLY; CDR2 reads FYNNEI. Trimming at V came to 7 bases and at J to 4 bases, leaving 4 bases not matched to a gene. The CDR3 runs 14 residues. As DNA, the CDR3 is TGTGCCAGCAACGGGACTAGCGGCCCAGATACGCAGTATTTT. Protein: CASNGTSGPDTQYF.

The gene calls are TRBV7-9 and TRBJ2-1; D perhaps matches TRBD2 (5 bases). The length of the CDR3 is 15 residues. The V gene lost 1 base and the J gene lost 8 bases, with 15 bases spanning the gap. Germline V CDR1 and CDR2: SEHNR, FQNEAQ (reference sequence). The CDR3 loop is CASSLGTDSDHEQFF. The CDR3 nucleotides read TGTGCCAGCAGCTTAGGGACTGATTCCGACCATGAGCAGTTCTTC.

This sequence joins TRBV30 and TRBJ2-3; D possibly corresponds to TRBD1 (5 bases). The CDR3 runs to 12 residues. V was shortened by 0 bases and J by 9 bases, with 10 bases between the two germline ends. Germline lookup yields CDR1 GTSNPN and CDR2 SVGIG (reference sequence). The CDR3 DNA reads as TGTGCCTGGAGTGTGGATAAGGGGACGCAGTATTTT. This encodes CAWSVDKGTQYF.

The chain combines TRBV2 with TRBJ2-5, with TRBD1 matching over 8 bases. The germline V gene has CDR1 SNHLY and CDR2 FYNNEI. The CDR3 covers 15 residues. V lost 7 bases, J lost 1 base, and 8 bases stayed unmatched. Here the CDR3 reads CASTLDRDGQETQYF. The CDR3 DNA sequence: TGTGCCAGCACCCTGGACAGGGATGGCCAAGAGACCCAGTACTTC.

In DNA, the CDR3 is TGTGCCTGGGATAAACTCTCTGGAAACACCATATATTTT. Encoded protein: CAWDKLSGNTIYF. The chain joins TRBV30 to TRBJ1-3; D uncertain. This CDR3 contains 13 residues. The V gene lost 5 bases and the J gene lost 0 bases, with 8 bases spanning the gap. Looked up from germline, CDR1 is GTSNPN and CDR2 is SVGIG (reference sequence).

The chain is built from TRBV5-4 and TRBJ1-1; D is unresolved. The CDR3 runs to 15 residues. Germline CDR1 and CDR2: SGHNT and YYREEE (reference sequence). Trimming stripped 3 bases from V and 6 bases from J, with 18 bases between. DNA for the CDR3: TGTGCCAGCAGCTCTAAAACCGACGGGTCGGCTGAAGCTTTCTTT. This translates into CASSSKTDGSAEAFF.

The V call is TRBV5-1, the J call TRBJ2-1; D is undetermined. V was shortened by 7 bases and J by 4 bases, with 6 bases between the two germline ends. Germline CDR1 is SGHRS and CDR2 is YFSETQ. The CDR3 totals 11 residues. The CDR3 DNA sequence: TGCGCCAGCGGGTCATACAATGAGCAGTTCTTC. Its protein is CASGSYNEQFF.

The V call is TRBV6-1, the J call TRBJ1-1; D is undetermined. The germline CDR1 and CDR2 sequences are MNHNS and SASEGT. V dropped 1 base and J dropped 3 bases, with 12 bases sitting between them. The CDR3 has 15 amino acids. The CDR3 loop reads CASSEEGGRYTEAFF. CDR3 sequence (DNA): TGTGCCAGCAGTGAAGAGGGAGGGAGGTACACTGAAGCTTTCTTT.